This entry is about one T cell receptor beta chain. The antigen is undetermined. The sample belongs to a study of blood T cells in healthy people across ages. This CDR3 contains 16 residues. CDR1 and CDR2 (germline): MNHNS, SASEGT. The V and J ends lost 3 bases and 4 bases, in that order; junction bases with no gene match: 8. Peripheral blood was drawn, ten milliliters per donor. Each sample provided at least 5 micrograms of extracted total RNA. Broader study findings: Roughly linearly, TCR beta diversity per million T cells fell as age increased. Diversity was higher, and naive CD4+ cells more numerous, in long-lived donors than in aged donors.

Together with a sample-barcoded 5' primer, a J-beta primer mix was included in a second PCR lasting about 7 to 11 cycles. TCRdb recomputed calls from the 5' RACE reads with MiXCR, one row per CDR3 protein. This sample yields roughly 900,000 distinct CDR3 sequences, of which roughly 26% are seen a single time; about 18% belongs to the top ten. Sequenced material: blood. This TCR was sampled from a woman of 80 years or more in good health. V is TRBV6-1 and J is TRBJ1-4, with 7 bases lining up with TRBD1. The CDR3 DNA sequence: TGTGCCAGCAGTGACAGGGAGGGACAGATTAATGAAAAACTGTTTTTT. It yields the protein CASSDREGQINEKLFF.